This T cell receptor (beta chain) is drawn from a study of T cell responses to AZD1222 COVID-19 vaccine. General study results and limits: Donors were mostly white British, more females; clonal diversity possibly underestimated.

Turning to this clone: What it binds is unknown.

The assay was immunoSEQ multiplex PCR, and TCRdb's table has in-frame clones only and misses some. This table holds roughly 140,000 clones, 90% found once. The V and J ends lost 5 bases and 8 bases respectively, with 7 bases between them. CDR1 is MNHEY and CDR2 is SVGEGT in the germline V gene. CDR3 length equals 11 residues. The sequence derives from an adult in good health. Sample: peripheral blood, taken on day 0 of AZD1222 vaccination. The chain has TRBV6-2 or TRBV6-3 and TRBJ2-1; D call uncertain. CDR3 nucleotides: TGTGCCAGCAGTCTTGGGGATGAGCAGTTCTTC. It is translated as CASSLGDEQFF.